This TCR beta chain was obtained from a study of blood T cell repertoires in COVID-19. Study at large: Donors in the United States, Italy and Spain gave samples during acute or convalescent COVID-19. T cells, B-cell-depleted T cells, or PBMCs supplied cDNA or gDNA.

Methods used by the authors: From reference gene primer amplification, estimates of nucleated cell counts were derived. The method was immunoSEQ multiplex PCR; TCRdb's version includes in-frame clones alone and lacks a portion of them. Clonal size and the V and J genes are those of that table, whereas D and trimming came from the DNA. Counted here are around 160,000 clones, around 80% occurring once; the ten biggest clones make up about 40%. This TCR derives from a human donor in a cohort sampled during active COVID-19. Sequencing input: peripheral blood.

CDR3 sequence (DNA): TGTGCCAGCAGCCCAGGGGGACAGGGGCTCCGGGAGACCCAGTACTTC. The encoded protein is CASSPGGQGLRETQYF. The gene calls are TRBV11-3 and TRBJ2-5, with TRBD1 matching over 10 bases. The CDR3 is made up of 16 amino acids. With V trimmed by 5 bases and J by 5 bases, 11 bases remained unmatched. Germline values: CDR1 SGHNT, CDR2 YENEEA.